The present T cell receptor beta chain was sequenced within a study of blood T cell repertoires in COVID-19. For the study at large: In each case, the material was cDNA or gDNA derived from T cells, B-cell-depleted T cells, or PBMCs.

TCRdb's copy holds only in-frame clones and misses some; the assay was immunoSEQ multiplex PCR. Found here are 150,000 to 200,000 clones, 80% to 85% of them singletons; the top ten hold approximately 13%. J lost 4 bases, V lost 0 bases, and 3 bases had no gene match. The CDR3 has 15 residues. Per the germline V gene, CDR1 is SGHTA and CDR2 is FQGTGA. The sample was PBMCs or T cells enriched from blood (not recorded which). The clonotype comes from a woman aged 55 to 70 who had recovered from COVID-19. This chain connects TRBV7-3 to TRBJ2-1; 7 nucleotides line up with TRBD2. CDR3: CASSLTGGGYNEQFF. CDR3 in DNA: TGTGCCAGCAGCTTAACGGGCGGGGGATACAATGAGCAGTTCTTC.